Listed here are 28 T cell receptor beta chains from one sample, sequenced in a study of cytomegalovirus exposure and HLA in healthy donors. The PCR made use of 60 Vbeta and 13 Jbeta primers. The assay was immunoSEQ multiplex PCR, and TCRdb's table has in-frame clones only and misses some. The sample has around 170,000 clones, about three quarters seen once. The specimen was PBMCs. These TCRs come from a man aged 35 to 55 in good health and CMV-seronegative.

The chain employs TRBV6-5 and TRBJ2-1; possibly TRBD1 for D (5 bases). The CDR3 runs to 14 residues. The germline gives CDR1 MNHEY, CDR2 SVGAGI. V shed 0 bases and J shed 3 bases, with 6 bases lying between them. The DNA of the CDR3 is TGTGCCAGCAGTTACTCGCAGGGCTACAATGAGCAGTTCTTC. Translation gives CASSYSQGYNEQFF.

The chain carries TRBV6-4 and TRBJ2-3; tentatively, D is TRBD2 (7 bases). The V end was cut by 0 bases, the J end by 7 bases, with 14 bases between. CDR3 size: 15 residues. CDR1 is MRHNA, CDR2 SNTAGT, per germline. CDR3 in amino acids: CASSDSRGGKNTQYF. CDR3 nucleotides: TGTGCCAGCAGTGACTCGAGGGGGGGCAAAAATACGCAGTATTTT.

This clone was seen a handful of times. This sequence joins TRBV13 and TRBJ1-1, with a weak D call TRBD1 (5 bases). The V end lost 1 base, the J end lost 8 bases, and 20 bases lay between the germline ends. CDR3 size: 16 residues. Per germline, CDR1 PRHDT and CDR2 FYEKMQ (reference sequence). This CDR3 reads CASSLDQVRRGSEAFF. CDR3 nucleotides: TGTGCCAGCAGCTTAGATCAAGTACGTAGGGGCTCCGAAGCTTTCTTT.

This clone came up a few times. This rearrangement joins TRBV7-2 to TRBJ2-2; possibly TRBD1 for D (6 bases). The germline CDR1 and CDR2 sequences are SGHTA and FQGNSA. V dropped 1 base and J dropped 0 bases, with 9 bases sitting between them. The CDR3 consists of 16 residues. The CDR3 DNA is TGTGCCAGCAGCTTAGTTGCAGGGGCGAACACCGGGGAGCTGTTTTTT. Its protein product is CASSLVAGANTGELFF. Full variable domain (remainder filled in from reference TRBV7-2 and TRBJ2-2): GAGVSQSPSNKVTEKGKDVELRCDPISGHTALYWYRQSLGQGLEFLIYFQGNSAPDKSGLPSDRFSAERTGGSVSTLTIQRTQQEDSAVYLCASSLVAGANTGELFFGEGSRLTVL.

Comments on this clone: This CDR3 is also generated by other DNA sequences in the sample. This chain connects TRBV2 to TRBJ1-1; a weak D match, TRBD1 (6 bases). Trimming cost V 2 bases and J 4 bases, with 8 bases left between them. The germline V gene has CDR1 SNHLY and CDR2 FYNNEI. This CDR3 contains 13 residues. In DNA, the CDR3 is TGTGCCAGCAGTGAAAGGGGGGGCACTGAAGCTTTCTTT. The encoded protein is CASSERGGTEAFF.

The rearrangement joins TRBV29-1 to TRBJ2-1; TRBD2 agrees at 10 bases. CDR3 length: 13 amino acids. V lost 7 bases to trimming and J lost 8 bases; unmatched junction nucleotides: 8. Germline V gene sequence: CDR1 SQVTM, CDR2 ANQGSEA. CDR3 region: CSAGASGSHEQFF. CDR3 DNA: TGCAGCGCCGGCGCTAGCGGGAGTCATGAGCAGTTCTTC.

This chain joins TRBV9 and TRBJ1-1; possible D gene TRBD1, 6 bases. The CDR3 length is 13 residues. V was trimmed by 0 bases and J by 9 bases, leaving 12 bases between them. Germline CDR1 and CDR2: SGDLS and YYNGEE. The CDR3 is CASSVVSDSQAFF. The CDR3 DNA follows: TGTGCCAGCAGCGTAGTGTCGGACAGTCAAGCTTTCTTT.

The chain couples TRBV19 to TRBJ2-6, with 7 bases matching TRBD1. With 6 bases clipped from V and 1 base from J, the junction kept 6 bases outside the gene matches. CDR1 and CDR2 from the germline V gene are LNHDA and SQIVND (reference sequence). The CDR3 spans 16 residues. CDR3 region: CASRSTGPSGANVLTF. DNA of the CDR3: TGTGCCAGTAGATCGACAGGGCCATCTGGGGCCAACGTCCTGACTTTC.

V is TRBV7-2 and J is TRBJ2-7, with a tentative D call TRBD1 (5 bases). This CDR3 is built from 15 residues. The germline V gene encodes CDR1 SGHTA and CDR2 FQGNSA. Trimming shortened V by 1 base and J by 2 bases, and 12 bases separated the two germline ends. The CDR3 spells CASSLVRGQTYEQYF. In DNA, the CDR3 is TGTGCCAGCAGCTTAGTAAGGGGCCAAACCTACGAGCAGTACTTC.

The chain uses TRBV5-6 and TRBJ1-2; 8 bases agree with TRBD1. CDR1 is SGHDT and CDR2 is YYEEEE in the germline V gene. Trimming cost V 4 bases and J 2 bases; bases outside gene matches: 4. There are 14 residues in the CDR3. The CDR3 loop is CASSRDRRNYGYTF. CDR3 DNA sequence: TGTGCCAGCAGCCGGGACAGGAGAAACTATGGCTACACCTTC.

The V call is TRBV23-1, the J call TRBJ2-2, with 7 nucleotides matching TRBD2. TRBV23-1 is an ORF, and what it does is uncertain. V lost 2 bases and J lost 2; bases outside the gene matches: 8. CDR3 length equals 17 residues. The CDR3 nucleotides read TGCGCCAGCAGTCAACTCCAGGCGGGAGTTAACACCGGGGAGCTGTTTTTT. Its protein is CASSQLQAGVNTGELFF.

As for this clone: Distinct nucleotide sequences in the sample also encode this CDR3. The V and J genes are TRBV5-1 and TRBJ2-6, with D perhaps TRBD2 (5 bases). The V gene lost 0 bases and the J gene lost 1 base, with 8 bases spanning the gap. The CDR3 is 16 amino acids. In germline, CDR1 is SGHRS, CDR2 YFSETQ. The CDR3 loop is CASSLARGSGANVLTF. CDR3 coding DNA: TGCGCCAGCAGCTTGGCCCGGGGATCTGGGGCCAACGTCCTGACTTTC.

This clone has more than one count but fewer than ten. This chain links TRBV5-6 with TRBJ2-7, with D tentatively TRBD1 (6 bases). V was pared by 4 bases and J by 4 bases, with 21 bases between. From germline, CDR1 is SGHDT and CDR2 YYEEEE. This CDR3 region has 16 residues. CDR3: CASSITGLGPSYEQYF. CDR3 in DNA: TGTGCCAGCAGCATAACAGGGTTAGGCCCTTCTTACGAGCAGTACTTC.

The V call is TRBV7-9, the J call TRBJ2-1; tentative D call: TRBD1 (6 bases). The CDR3 length is 15 residues. Trimming removed 3 bases from V and 7 bases from J, with 16 bases in between. Germline loops: CDR1 SEHNR, CDR2 FQNEAQ (reference sequence). The CDR3 sequence: CASSLATRGKNEQFF. CDR3 coding DNA: TGTGCCAGCAGCTTGGCCACGAGGGGGAAAAATGAGCAGTTCTTC.

This clone was observed a few times. This sequence joins TRBV9 and TRBJ1-2, with D uncertain. The CDR3 loop spans 12 amino acids. Per the germline V gene, CDR1 is SGDLS and CDR2 is YYNGEE. The V and J ends lost 0 bases and 5 bases respectively, with 5 bases between them. The CDR3: CASSVDQYGYTF. In DNA, the CDR3 is TGTGCCAGCAGCGTAGATCAGTATGGCTACACCTTC.

The chain is built from TRBV27 and TRBJ2-7; 10 positions match TRBD2. Germline CDR1 MNHEY, CDR2 SMNVEV (reference sequence). The junction had 12 bases not matched to a gene; V was cut back by 5 bases and J by 8 bases. The CDR3 is made up of 15 amino acids. CDR3 in DNA: TGTGCCAGCAGTCCGTGGACAGCTAGCGGGGGAAAGCAGTACTTC. Its protein product is CASSPWTASGGKQYF.

CDR3 DNA sequence: TGTGCCAGCAGTTACAGGGGAATTAGGGAAAACATTCAGTACTTC. Translation gives CASSYRGIRENIQYF. This rearrangement joins TRBV6-5 to TRBJ2-4, with D possibly matching TRBD1 (5 bases). This CDR3 is built from 15 residues. V was clipped by 2 bases and J by 5 bases, with 13 bases between them. Per germline, CDR1 MNHEY and CDR2 SVGAGI.

V gene TRBV7-2 combines with J gene TRBJ1-2, with 8 bases fitting TRBD1. The CDR3 is 15 amino acids. In germline, CDR1 is SGHTA, CDR2 FQGNSA. V dropped 3 bases and J dropped 4; count of bases not matched to a gene: 7. The CDR3 nucleotides read TGTGCCAGCAGCTTGGACAGGGTTGTCCTCTATGGCTACACCTTC. Protein product: CASSLDRVVLYGYTF.

This chain connects TRBV7-2 to TRBJ1-2; 7 bases line up with TRBD1. The CDR3 runs to 13 residues. Germline CDR1 is SGHTA and CDR2 is FQGNSA. The trim removed 4 bases at V and 7 bases at J, leaving 6 bases unmatched. The CDR3 coding sequence is TGTGCCAGCAGCTCTTACAGGGGTTCTGGCTACACCTTC. It encodes CASSSYRGSGYTF.

The chain uses TRBV7-2 and TRBJ2-5, with D possibly TRBD1 on 5 matching bases. The CDR3 consists of 15 residues. CDR1 and CDR2 from the germline V gene are SGHTA and FQGNSA. Between the trimmed V and J ends, which lost 1 base and 2 bases, there was a span of 11 bases. The CDR3 region is CASSLDLGRQETQYF. For the CDR3, the DNA is TGTGCCAGCAGCTTAGATTTGGGGCGGCAAGAGACCCAGTACTTC.

The rearrangement links TRBV7-2 to TRBJ2-7; TRBD1 aligns across 7 bases. Looked up from germline, CDR1 is SGHTA and CDR2 is FQGNSA. The CDR3 totals 14 residues. Trimming took 6 bases from V and 1 from J; bases not matched to a gene: 6. As DNA, the CDR3 is TGTGCCAGCAGACCGACGACAGGGTCCTACGAGCAGTACTTC. It encodes CASRPTTGSYEQYF.

The rearrangement joins TRBV4-1 to TRBJ1-1, with TRBD1 as a possible D gene (6 bases). Germline V gene sequence: CDR1 MGHRA, CDR2 YSYEKL. This CDR3 spans 15 amino acids. V gave up 8 bases and J gave up 1 base, with 17 bases separating them. The CDR3 here is CASRRIGGGNTEAFF. CDR3 bases: TGCGCCAGCCGCCGAATAGGGGGGGGGAACACTGAAGCTTTCTTT.

The chain couples TRBV5-1 to TRBJ1-6, with D maybe TRBD1 (5 bases). Germline CDR1 is SGHRS and CDR2 is YFSETQ. The V and J ends lost 3 bases and 6 bases respectively, with 13 bases between them. CDR3 size: 15 residues. CDR3 protein: CASSSTQGGNSPLHF. The CDR3 region has the DNA TGCGCCAGCAGCTCCACGCAGGGAGGTAATTCACCCCTCCACTTT. Supplemented by reference TRBV5-1 and TRBJ1-6, the full variable domain reads KAGVTQTPRYLIKTRGQQVTLSCSPISGHRSVSWYQQTPGQGLQFLFEYFSETQRNKGNFPGRFSGRQFSNSRSEMNVSTLELGDSALYLCASSSTQGGNSPLHFGNGTRLTVT.

This clone appeared once. The chain links TRBV6-5 to TRBJ1-3, with 9 bases lining up with TRBD1. This CDR3 spans 15 amino acids. Germline CDR1 MNHEY, CDR2 SVGAGI. The junction had 5 bases not matched to a gene; V was cut back by 5 bases and J by 3 bases. The CDR3 loop is CASSKGQGFGNTIYF. The CDR3 DNA reads TGTGCCAGCAGTAAGGGACAGGGCTTTGGAAACACCATATATTTT.

This chain uses TRBV7-3 with TRBJ1-1; 7 bases agree with TRBD1. Germline-derived CDR1 and CDR2 are SGHTA and FQGTGA. Trimming took 5 bases from V and 5 from J; bases not matched to a gene: 14. This CDR3 region has 16 residues. The CDR3 region has the DNA TGTGCCAGCAGCCCGCAGGGGGGCTACTCGCGGACTGAAGCTTTCTTT. Residues: CASSPQGGYSRTEAFF. The full variable domain, with the rest looked up from reference TRBV7-3 and TRBJ1-1, is GAGVSQTPSNKVTEKGKYVELRCDPISGHTALYWYRQSLGQGPEFLIYFQGTGAADDSGLPNDRFFAVRPEGSVSTLKIQRTERGDSAVYLCASSPQGGYSRTEAFFGQGTRLTVV.

This chain uses TRBV19 with TRBJ1-6, with 7 bases lining up with TRBD1. CDR3 length: 17 amino acids. With V trimmed by 1 base and J by 5 bases, 8 bases remained unmatched. Germline CDR1 and CDR2: LNHDA and SQIVND (reference sequence). The CDR3 here is CASSIGGRGSHNSPLHF. In nucleotides, the CDR3 is TGTGCCAGTAGTATAGGAGGCAGGGGGTCGCATAATTCACCCCTCCACTTT.

The count of this clone is one. This rearrangement joins TRBV5-4 to TRBJ2-7, with D possibly being TRBD2 (6 bases). Per germline, CDR1 SGHNT and CDR2 YYREEE (reference sequence). CDR3 size: 15 residues. V lost 4 bases and J 7 bases, leaving 21 bases between the germline ends. The CDR3 sequence: CASSPSGTRVREQYF. The CDR3 region has the DNA TGTGCCAGCAGCCCTTCCGGGACTCGAGTGAGGGAGCAGTACTTC.

This clone has a single count. The same CDR3 arises from other DNA sequences in this sample as well. V and J are TRBV7-9 and TRBJ2-3; D might be TRBD2 (6 bases). V was trimmed by 0 bases and J by 0 bases, leaving 7 bases between them. The CDR3 runs to 15 residues. Germline-derived CDR1 and CDR2 are SEHNR and FQNEAQ (reference sequence). DNA for the CDR3: TGTGCCAGCAGCTTAGCTAGCGGTAGCACAGATACGCAGTATTTT. Its protein product is CASSLASGSTDTQYF.